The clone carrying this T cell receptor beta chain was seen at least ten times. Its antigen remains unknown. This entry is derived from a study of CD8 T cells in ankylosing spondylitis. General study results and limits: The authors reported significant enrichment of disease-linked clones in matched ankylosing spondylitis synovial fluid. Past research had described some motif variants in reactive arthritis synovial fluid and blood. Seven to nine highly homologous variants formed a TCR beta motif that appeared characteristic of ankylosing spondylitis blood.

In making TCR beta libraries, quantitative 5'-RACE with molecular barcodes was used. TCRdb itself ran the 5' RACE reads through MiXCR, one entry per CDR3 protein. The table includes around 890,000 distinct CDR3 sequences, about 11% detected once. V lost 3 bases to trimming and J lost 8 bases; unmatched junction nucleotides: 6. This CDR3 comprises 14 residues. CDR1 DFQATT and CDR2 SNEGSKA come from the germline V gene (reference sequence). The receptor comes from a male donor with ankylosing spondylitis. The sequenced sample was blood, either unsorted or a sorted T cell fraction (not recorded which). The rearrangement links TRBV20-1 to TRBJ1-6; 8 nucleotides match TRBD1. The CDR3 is CSASWGQEDSPLHF. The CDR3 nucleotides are TGCAGTGCTAGTTGGGGACAGGAGGATTCACCCCTCCACTTT.